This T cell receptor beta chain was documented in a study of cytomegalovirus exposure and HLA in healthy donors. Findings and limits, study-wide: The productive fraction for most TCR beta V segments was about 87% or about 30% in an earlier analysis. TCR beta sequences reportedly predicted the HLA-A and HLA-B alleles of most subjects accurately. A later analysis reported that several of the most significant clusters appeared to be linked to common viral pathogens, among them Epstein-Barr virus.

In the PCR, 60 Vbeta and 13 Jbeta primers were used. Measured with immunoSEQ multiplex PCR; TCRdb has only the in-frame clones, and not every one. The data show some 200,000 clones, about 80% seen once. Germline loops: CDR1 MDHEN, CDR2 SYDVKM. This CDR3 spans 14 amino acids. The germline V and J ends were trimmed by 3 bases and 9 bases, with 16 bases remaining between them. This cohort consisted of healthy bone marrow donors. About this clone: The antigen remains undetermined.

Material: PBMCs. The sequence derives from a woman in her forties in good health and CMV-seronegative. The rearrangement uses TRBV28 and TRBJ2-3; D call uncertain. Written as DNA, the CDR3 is TGTGCCAGCAGTTTTGAGGCCCCCGTTGACACGCAGTATTTT. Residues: CASSFEAPVDTQYF.